This paragraph reports one T cell receptor beta chain. Antigen: not known. V was trimmed by 5 bases and J by 1 base, leaving 14 bases between them. Germline values: CDR1 MDHEN, CDR2 SYDVKM. The CDR3 has 15 amino acids. This record comes from a study of cytomegalovirus exposure and HLA in healthy donors. Use of 60 Vbeta and 13 Jbeta primers characterized the PCR. Produced via immunoSEQ multiplex PCR; TCRdb's table is partial and in-frame only. The data contain some 250,000 clones, 70% to 90% of them singletons. Study observations and caveats: A later analysis reportedly found that, within productive TCRs, an Asian-associated ancestry cluster had fewer N-insertions than the mean observed across the roughly 670 donors.

The TCR sequence derives from a woman in her sixties or seventies in good health and CMV-seropositive. Sequences were obtained from PBMCs. The chain recombines TRBV28 with TRBJ2-5; a possible D gene is TRBD2 (6 bases). CDR3 DNA: TGTGCCAGCAGTACAATCTTAGCGGCCCAAGAGACCCAGTACTTC. It is translated as CASSTILAAQETQYF.